A selection of T cell receptor beta chains follows, all from one sample in a study of OX40 agonist ivuxolimab in advanced cancers. Clones were read by immunoSEQ multiplex PCR, and TCRdb kept only the in-frame ones, dropping some. The data contain 50,000 to 65,000 clones, 70% to 90% of them seen just once; the ten biggest clones take up roughly 5%. The sequencing used CD4+ or CD8+ T cells sorted from blood, collected in a trial of the OX40 agonist ivuxolimab. These receptors were taken from an adult with an advanced solid tumor such as melanoma, head and neck, liver or kidney cancer. Each CDR3 is given without its conserved first and last residue. Fields, in order: V gene, J gene, CDR3 protein.

>TRBV6-1|TRBJ1-4
ASSVSQEEKLF
>TRBV7-8|TRBJ1-5
ASSSTTGSISNQPQH
>TRBV5-5|TRBJ1-1
ASSPRTGGNTEAF
>TRBV7-9|TRBJ2-3
ASSFEESSTDTQY
>TRBV10-3|TRBJ1-2
AITTGGLGYT
>TRBV2|TRBJ2-2
ASSSDPLGTGELF
>TRBV28|TRBJ2-7
ASQTEKYEQY
>TRBV30|TRBJ1-2
AWGRDRPYGYT
>TRBV19|TRBJ1-5
ASITGVGSNQPQH
>TRBV14|TRBJ1-1
ASSQDSFTARMNTEAF
>TRBV21-1|TRBJ2-1
ASSKGLDPGNEQF
>TRBV19|TRBJ2-3
ASSIDGTGTDTQY
>TRBV27|TRBJ1-1
ASSATRGYTEAF
>TRBV6-1|TRBJ2-7
ASSYRTYEQY
>TRBV18|TRBJ2-1
ASSPGGGMSSYNEQF
>TRBV11-1|TRBJ2-6
ASSKLAGDPGANVLT
>TRBV6-5|TRBJ1-5
ASSDGGGQPQH
>TRBV11-1|TRBJ2-7
ASSSRVAVIYEQY
>TRBV13|TRBJ2-7
ASGSGRLAYEQY
>TRBV11-2|TRBJ1-4
ASSLSIQGGEKLF
>TRBV28|TRBJ1-5
ASRAGKREH
>TRBV28|TRBJ1-3
ASSVSDGSGNTIY
>TRBV30|TRBJ1-1
AGGTGTTNTEAF